This TCR beta chain was captured by sequencing in a study of blood T cells in healthy people across ages. Together with a sample-barcoded 5' primer, a J-beta primer mix was included in a second PCR lasting about 7 to 11 cycles. Via MiXCR, TCRdb re-called the 5' RACE reads, giving one row per CDR3 protein. The sample yields 2 million or so distinct CDR3 sequences, roughly 52% seen once. As to this clonotype: Its antigen is as yet unknown.

J was trimmed by 7 bases and V by 0 bases; bases with no gene match: 5. From germline, CDR1 is SGDLS and CDR2 YYNGEE. This CDR3 has 15 amino acids. Study-level results: PBMC samples, being unsorted, prevented any conclusive comparison of naive and antigen-experienced cells. When set beside aged donors, long-lived donors presented more naive CD4+ cells and higher diversity.

The clonotype comes from a woman in her 40s in good health. The chain recombines TRBV9 with TRBJ2-1; 9 bases line up with TRBD1. Sample: blood. CDR3 DNA sequence: TGTGCCAGCAGCGTAGGGGGACAGGGAGGGAATGAGCAGTTCTTC. This gives the protein CASSVGGQGGNEQFF.